This T cell receptor (beta chain) was identified during a study of regulatory T cells in long-lasting Graves disease. The time point is: newly diagnosed GD, antithyroid drugs for less than 3 months. PBMC RNA served as the TCR library source. Trimming took off 0 bases at V and 6 bases at J, with 10 bases between the two ends. Germline lookup yields CDR1 SGDLS and CDR2 YYNGEE. This CDR3 is 13 amino acids long. Both iRepertoire HTBI primers and Arm-PCR of CDR3 regions were used to build the TCR beta libraries. TCRdb reprocessed the multiplex PCR reads with MiXCR, giving one entry per CDR3 protein. The table lists 620,000 or so distinct CDR3 sequences, less than 20% of them singletons. Study outcomes and limitations: Persistent disease exhibited a predilection for TRBV28, TRBJ1-2 and TRBJ2-5.

This clonotype was counted at least ten times. Its antigen is unknown. These data were also reused for a study on T cells in Graves' hyperthyroidism and ophthalmopathy. That work states: Carried out on the TCR CDR3, a first-round RT-PCR used the HTBI primer set.

The sequence came from a woman aged 25 to 45 with Graves disease. Specimen: peripheral blood mononuclear cells (PBMCs), collected at new diagnosis, from a patient treated with antithyroid drugs. V and J are TRBV9 and TRBJ2-7, with a weak D call TRBD1 (5 bases). CDR3 loop: CASSVEGQGEQYF. CDR3 sequence (DNA): TGTGCCAGCAGCGTAGAGGGCCAGGGCGAGCAGTACTTC. Together with reference TRBV9 and TRBJ2-7, the CDR3 gives the full variable domain: DSGVTQTPKHLITATGQRVTLRCSPRSGDLSVYWYQQSLDQGLQFLIQYYNGEERAKGNILERFSAQQFPDLHSELNLSSLELGDSALYFCASSVEGQGEQYFGPGTRLTVT.